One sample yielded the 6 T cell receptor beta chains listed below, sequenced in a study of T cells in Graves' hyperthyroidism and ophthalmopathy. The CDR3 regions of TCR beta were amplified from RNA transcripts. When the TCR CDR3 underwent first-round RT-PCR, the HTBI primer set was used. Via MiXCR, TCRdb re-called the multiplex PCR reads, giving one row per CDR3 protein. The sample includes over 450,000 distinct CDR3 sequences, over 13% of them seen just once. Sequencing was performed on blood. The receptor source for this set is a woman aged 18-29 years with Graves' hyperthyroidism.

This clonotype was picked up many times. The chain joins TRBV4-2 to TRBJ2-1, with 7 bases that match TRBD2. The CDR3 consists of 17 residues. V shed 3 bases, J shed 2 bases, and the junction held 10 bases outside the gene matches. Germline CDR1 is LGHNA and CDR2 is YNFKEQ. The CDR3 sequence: CASSQAVASGAYNEQFF. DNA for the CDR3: TGTGCCAGCAGCCAGGCGGTGGCTAGCGGTGCCTACAATGAGCAGTTCTTC.

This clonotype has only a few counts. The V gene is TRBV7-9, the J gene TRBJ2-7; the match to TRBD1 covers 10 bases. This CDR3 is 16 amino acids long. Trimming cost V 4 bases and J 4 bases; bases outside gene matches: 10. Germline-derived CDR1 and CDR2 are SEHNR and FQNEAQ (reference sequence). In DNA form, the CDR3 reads TGTGCCAGCAGCTCCGACAGGGGGCAAAAATTATACGAGCAGTACGTC. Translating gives CASSSDRGQKLYEQYV.

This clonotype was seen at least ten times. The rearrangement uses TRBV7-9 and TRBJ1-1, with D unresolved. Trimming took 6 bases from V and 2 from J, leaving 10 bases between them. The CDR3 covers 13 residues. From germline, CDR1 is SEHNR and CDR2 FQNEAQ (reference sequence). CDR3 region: CASRRPINTEAFF. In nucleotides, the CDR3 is TGTGCCAGCAGACGACCGATCAACACTGAAGCTTTCTTT.

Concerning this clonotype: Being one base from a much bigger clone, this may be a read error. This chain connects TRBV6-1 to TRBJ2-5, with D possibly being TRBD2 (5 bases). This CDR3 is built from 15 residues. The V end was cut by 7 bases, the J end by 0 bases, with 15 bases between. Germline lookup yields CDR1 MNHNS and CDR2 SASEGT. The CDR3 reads CASNEDFLYQETQYF. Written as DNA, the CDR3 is TGTGCCAGCAATGAGGACTTCCTGTACCAAGAGACCCAGTACTTC.

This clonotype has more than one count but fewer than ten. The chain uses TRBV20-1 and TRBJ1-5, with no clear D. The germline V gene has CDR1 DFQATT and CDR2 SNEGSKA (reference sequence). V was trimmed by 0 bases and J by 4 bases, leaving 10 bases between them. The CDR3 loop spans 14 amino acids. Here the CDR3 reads CSARDQSGNQPQHF. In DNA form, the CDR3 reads TGCAGTGCTAGAGATCAGTCCGGGAATCAGCCCCAGCATTTT.

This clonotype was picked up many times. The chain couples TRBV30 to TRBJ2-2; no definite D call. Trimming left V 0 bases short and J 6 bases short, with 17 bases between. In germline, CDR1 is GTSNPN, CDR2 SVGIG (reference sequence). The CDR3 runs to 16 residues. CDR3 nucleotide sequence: TGTGCCTGGAGTGTATATGCCAGTAGGCGGTCCGGGGAGCTGTTTTTT. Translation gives CAWSVYASRRSGELFF.